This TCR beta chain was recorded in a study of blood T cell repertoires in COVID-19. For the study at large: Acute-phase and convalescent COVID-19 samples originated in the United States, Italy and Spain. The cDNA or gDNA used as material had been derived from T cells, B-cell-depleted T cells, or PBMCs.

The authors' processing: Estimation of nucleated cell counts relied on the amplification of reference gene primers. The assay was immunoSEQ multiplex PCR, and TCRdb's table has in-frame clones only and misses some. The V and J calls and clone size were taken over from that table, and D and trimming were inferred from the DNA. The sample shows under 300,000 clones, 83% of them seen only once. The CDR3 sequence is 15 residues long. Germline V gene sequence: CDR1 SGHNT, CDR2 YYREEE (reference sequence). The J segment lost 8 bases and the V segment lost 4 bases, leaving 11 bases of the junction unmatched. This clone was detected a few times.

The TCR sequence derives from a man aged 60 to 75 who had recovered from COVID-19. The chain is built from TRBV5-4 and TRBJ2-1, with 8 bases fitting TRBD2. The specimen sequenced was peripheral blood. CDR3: CASSSTGLGLDEQFF. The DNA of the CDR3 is TGTGCCAGCAGCAGTACGGGACTAGGTCTCGATGAGCAGTTCTTC.